Below, one T cell receptor beta chain is given with its context. No antigen is known for it. The data belong to a study of cytotoxic CD8 clonotypes in ibrutinib-treated CLL. As for the study in general: The patients, about ten relapsed/refractory and roughly 15 treatment-naive, included about 17 who were IGHV unmutated.

Overall study results and limits: The public clonotypes identified were infrequent and showed contraction or stability on treatment. Elevated clonality accompanied ibrutinib response, with a return toward baseline values at progression.

Only in-frame clones appear in the TCRdb table, and some are missing; sequencing was by immunoSEQ multiplex PCR. Here the sample spans 120,000 to 150,000 clones, approximately 90% being singletons. This TCR was recovered from a human donor with chronic lymphocytic leukemia. The sample in question was PBMCs, obtained after 12 months of ibrutinib treatment.

The CDR3 loop is CASSPGTGGKETQYF. The CDR3 DNA follows: TGTGCCAGCAGCCCCGGGACAGGGGGCAAAGAGACCCAGTACTTC. V is TRBV7-2 and J is TRBJ2-5, with 12 bases identical to TRBD1. Germline loops: CDR1 SGHTA, CDR2 FQGNSA. This CDR3 comprises 15 residues. Losses at the gene ends were 5 bases for V and 3 bases for J; bases not matched to a gene: 4.